This TCR beta chain was captured by sequencing in a study of blood T cell repertoires in COVID-19. Overall study context: COVID-19 samples from acute and convalescent phases originated in the United States, Italy and Spain.

There are 15 residues in the CDR3. The germline V gene encodes CDR1 SGHTA and CDR2 FQGNSA. The ends were cut back, 5 bases at V and 3 bases at J, with 14 bases in the middle. Authors' analysis steps: Estimates of nucleated cell counts were drawn from the amplification of reference gene primers. Assay: immunoSEQ multiplex PCR; the TCRdb copy retains only in-frame clones and omits some. V and J calls and clone size are those listed in that table; D and trimming were worked out from the DNA. The sample gives some 150,000 clones, just under 85% of which show up once; approximately 7.7% is in the top ten.

The sample consisted of peripheral blood. The genes are TRBV7-2 and TRBJ1-5; no firm D call. The receptor comes from a man in his forties who had recovered from COVID-19. The CDR3 DNA is TGTGCCAGCAGCCCAGGAGGCGTTTCCAATCAGCCCCAGCATTTT. This gives the protein CASSPGGVSNQPQHF.